Below are 22 T cell receptor beta chains sequenced from a single sample in a study of T cell changes during pregnancy in multiple sclerosis. The data were produced by immunoSEQ multiplex PCR, yet TCRdb's version contains in-frame clones alone and is incomplete. The data show approximately 100,000 clones, 92% seen once. This material consisted of peripheral blood, taken after pregnancy. These receptors came from a female donor with multiple sclerosis, enrolled in a pregnancy study.

The chain has TRBV7-6 and TRBJ1-5, with 7 bases fitting TRBD1. CDR3 size: 13 residues. Germline values: CDR1 SGHVS, CDR2 FNYEAQ. The ends lost 5 bases at V and 6 bases at J; junction bases unmatched: 4. The CDR3 nucleotides are TGTGCCAGCAGCCCAGGGGGTTCTCAGCCCCAGCATTTT. Protein: CASSPGGSQPQHF.

The chain carries TRBV18 and TRBJ2-2; 10 bases agree with TRBD1. J was trimmed by 3 bases and V by 3 bases; bases with no gene match: 4. Germline values: CDR1 KGHSH, CDR2 LQKENI. The CDR3 consists of 16 residues. As DNA, the CDR3 is TGTGCCAGCTCACCCCGACAGGGGGCGGACACCGGGGAGCTGTTTTTT. Amino acid sequence: CASSPRQGADTGELFF.

This clone was counted a single time. This rearrangement joins TRBV28 to TRBJ1-5, with D unclear. Germline CDR1 reads MDHEN; CDR2 reads SYDVKM. The CDR3 sequence is 14 residues long. V lost 5 bases and J lost 6, with 14 bases in between. CDR3 nucleotide sequence: TGTGCCAGCAGTGGACTCGGATCCGGTCAGCCCCAGCATTTT. Translating it yields CASSGLGSGQPQHF.

The rearrangement links TRBV27 to TRBJ1-1; D remains ambiguous. Trimming stripped 1 base from V and 5 bases from J, with 17 bases between. Germline V CDR1 and CDR2: MNHEY, SMNVEV (reference sequence). The CDR3 has 16 residues. The DNA of the CDR3 is TGTGCCAGCAGTTTATTAACCGAGGGTAAAGGGACTGAAGCTTTCTTT. It specifies CASSLLTEGKGTEAFF.

The rearrangement links TRBV11-2 to TRBJ1-1; 8 bases are a match to TRBD1. This CDR3 has 14 residues. Trimming removed 5 bases from V and 10 bases from J; junction bases left unmatched: 12. Looked up from germline, CDR1 is SGHAT and CDR2 is FQNNGV. The CDR3, as DNA: TGTGCCAGCAGCATCGGGACAGGAGTGTCTGTAGCTTTCTTT. Amino acid sequence: CASSIGTGVSVAFF.

This rearrangement joins TRBV18 to TRBJ1-1, with D unclear. Looked up from germline, CDR1 is KGHSH and CDR2 is LQKENI. V dropped 2 bases and J dropped 8 bases, with 9 bases sitting between them. There are 12 residues in the CDR3. CDR3 region: CASSPSGGEAFF. CDR3 nucleotides: TGTGCCAGCTCACCATCCGGAGGGGAAGCTTTCTTT. Combining the CDR3 with reference TRBV18 and TRBJ1-1 gives the whole variable domain NAGVMQNPRHLVRRRGQEARLRCSPMKGHSHVYWYRQLPEEGLKFMVYLQKENIIDESGMPKERFSAEFPKEGPSILRIQQVVRGDSAAYFCASSPSGGEAFFGQGTRLTVV.

The chain is built from TRBV2 and TRBJ2-7, with 14 bases that match TRBD2. The V and J ends lost 6 bases and 6 bases, in that order; junction bases with no gene match: 4. The CDR3 is 14 residues long. Germline CDR1 and CDR2: SNHLY and FYNNEI. As DNA, the CDR3 is TGTGCCAGCAGAAAGACTAGCGGGGGGGCCGAGCAGTACTTC. It encodes CASRKTSGGAEQYF.

The J gene is TRBJ1-2, the V gene TRBV5-6; 7 bases align to TRBD1. Germline CDR1 reads SGHDT; CDR2 reads YYEEEE. V lost 3 bases to trimming and J lost 5 bases; unmatched junction nucleotides: 7. There are 14 residues in the CDR3. CDR3 amino acids: CASSWQGQLYGYTF. DNA for the CDR3: TGTGCCAGCAGCTGGCAGGGACAGCTGTATGGCTACACCTTC.

This clone was detected only once. The chain uses TRBV11-1 and TRBJ1-5, with D unclear. Germline CDR1 reads SGHAT; CDR2 reads FQDESV (reference sequence). This CDR3 spans 13 amino acids. Trimming shortened V by 5 bases and J by 5 bases, and 10 bases separated the two germline ends. CDR3 in DNA: TGTGCCAGCAGCCCCCGACATGATCAGCCCCAGCATTTT. This gives the protein CASSPRHDQPQHF.

The V call is TRBV19, the J call TRBJ2-1, with D possibly matching TRBD2 (5 bases). V shed 5 bases and J shed 5 bases, with 13 bases lying between them. CDR3 length: 14 amino acids. Germline V gives CDR1 LNHDA, CDR2 SQIVND (reference sequence). CDR3 sequence (DNA): TGTGCCAGTAGTCCCCGTTGGACTGACAATGAGCAGTTCTTC. This gives the protein CASSPRWTDNEQFF.

CDR3: CASSQTSLMDRVKGNQPQHF. In DNA form, the CDR3 reads TGCGCCAGCAGTCAAACCTCGTTGATGGACAGGGTGAAAGGCAATCAGCCCCAGCATTTT. The gene calls are TRBV23-1 and TRBJ1-5; TRBD1 agrees at 8 bases. TRBV23-1 is identified as an open reading frame with a role that is uncertain. V trimming: 2 bases; J trimming: 2 bases; junction bases outside the gene matches: 17. The CDR3 is 20 residues long.

V is TRBV7-8 and J is TRBJ1-4; D is ambiguous. The CDR3 is 14 residues long. Trimming pared 5 bases from V and 3 bases from J, leaving 10 bases between. Looked up from germline, CDR1 is SGHVS and CDR2 is FQNEAQ. For the CDR3, the DNA is TGTGCCAGCAGCCCCATTGCGGCTAATGAAAAACTGTTTTTT. Amino acids: CASSPIAANEKLFF.

The V call is TRBV18, the J call TRBJ1-4, with 7 bases lining up with TRBD1. J lost 6 bases, V lost 1 base, and 5 bases had no gene match. The CDR3 extends over 15 amino acids. From germline, CDR1 is KGHSH and CDR2 LQKENI. The chain's CDR3 is CASSPRDRADEKLFF. The CDR3 region has the DNA TGTGCCAGCTCACCACGAGACAGGGCCGATGAAAAACTGTTTTTT.

This clone was seen just once. This rearrangement joins TRBV7-8 to TRBJ1-5; D uncertain. The ends were cut back, 1 base at V and 2 bases at J, with 18 bases in the middle. CDR1 is SGHVS and CDR2 is FQNEAQ in the germline V gene. The CDR3 consists of 18 residues. The CDR3, as DNA: TGTGCCAGCAGCTTAGGTGTCGGGGTTCGGCCTCGCAATCAGCCCCAGCATTTT. It is translated as CASSLGVGVRPRNQPQHF.

The chain recombines TRBV7-6 with TRBJ2-1; the match to TRBD1 covers 8 bases. In germline, CDR1 is SGHVS, CDR2 FNYEAQ. After removal of 0 bases from V and 7 bases from J, the junction contained 17 bases not matched to a gene. The CDR3 is 19 residues long. The CDR3 protein is CASSLAIYRGVSAENEQFF. For the CDR3, the DNA is TGTGCCAGCAGCTTAGCGATTTACAGGGGGGTCTCTGCCGAGAATGAGCAGTTCTTC.

This chain joins TRBV9 and TRBJ2-5; 13 nucleotides agree with TRBD2. CDR3 length: 16 residues. The V and J ends lost 3 bases and 5 bases, in that order; junction bases with no gene match: 7. Germline CDR1 is SGDLS and CDR2 is YYNGEE. The CDR3 nucleotides are TGTGCCAGCAGCGCCCGACTAGCGGGGGGCCGGGAGACCCAGTACTTC. It specifies CASSARLAGGRETQYF. Full variable domain (outside the CDR3, taken from reference TRBV9 and TRBJ2-5): DSGVTQTPKHLITATGQRVTLRCSPRSGDLSVYWYQQSLDQGLQFLIQYYNGEERAKGNILERFSAQQFPDLHSELNLSSLELGDSALYFCASSARLAGGRETQYFGPGTRLLVL.

This chain joins TRBV5-1 and TRBJ1-3; D perhaps matches TRBD1 (5 bases). The CDR3 loop spans 15 amino acids. Germline V gene data show CDR1 as SGHRS and CDR2 as YFSETQ. V dropped 0 bases and J dropped 2 bases, with 9 bases sitting between them. CDR3 residues: CASSLDGAAGNTIYF. CDR3 DNA sequence: TGCGCCAGCAGCTTGGATGGGGCGGCTGGAAACACCATATATTTT.

The rearrangement uses TRBV15 and TRBJ2-1; 8 bases are a match to TRBD1. CDR1 LNHNV and CDR2 YYDKDF come from the germline V gene (reference sequence). The CDR3 extends over 15 amino acids. Trimming took 2 bases from V and 9 from J; bases not matched to a gene: 9. CDR3 nucleotide sequence: TGTGCCACCAGCAGATTCTCAGGACAGGGAACTGAGCAGTTCTTC. Its protein is CATSRFSGQGTEQFF.

This sequence joins TRBV29-1 and TRBJ2-1; 7 bases match TRBD1. The CDR3 totals 14 residues. Germline loops: CDR1 SQVTM, CDR2 ANQGSEA. V lost 3 bases to trimming and J lost 5 bases; unmatched junction nucleotides: 7. As DNA, the CDR3 is TGCAGCGTTGATGACAGGGCCGGGAACAATGAGCAGTTCTTC. This translates into CSVDDRAGNNEQFF.

This clone was observed a few times. The genes are TRBV4-1 and TRBJ2-7; 8 bases are shared with TRBD2. The germline gives CDR1 MGHRA, CDR2 YSYEKL. CDR3 length: 15 residues. The trim removed 1 base at V and 4 bases at J, leaving 6 bases unmatched. The CDR3 is CASSQAIAGTYEQYF. The DNA for the CDR3 is TGCGCCAGCAGCCAAGCTATAGCGGGGACGTACGAGCAGTACTTC.

The chain carries TRBV13 and TRBJ2-1; 10 positions match TRBD2. V was clipped by 5 bases and J by 9 bases; unmatched bases: 13. Germline CDR1 PRHDT, CDR2 FYEKMQ (reference sequence). The CDR3 has 16 residues. CDR3 bases: TGTGCCAGCAGCGCCACGTCTAGCGGGAGAAGGGGTGAGCAGTTCTTC. It is translated as CASSATSSGRRGEQFF.

This rearrangement joins TRBV9 to TRBJ2-2; a possible D gene is TRBD2 (6 bases). The CDR3 runs 16 residues. Germline CDR1 and CDR2: SGDLS and YYNGEE. V was clipped by 0 bases and J by 7 bases, with 16 bases between them. CDR3 coding DNA: TGTGCCAGCAGCGTAGGCACTAGCAACCGAAACGGGGAGCTGTTTTTT. Translating it yields CASSVGTSNRNGELFF.